Shown below are 29 T cell receptor beta chains from a single sample sequenced in a study of T cells in Graves' hyperthyroidism and ophthalmopathy. Amplification of TCR beta CDR3 regions used RNA as the template. The TCR CDR3 was amplified in a first-round RT-PCR using the HTBI primer set. TCRdb passed the multiplex PCR reads through MiXCR, listing each CDR3 protein once. This table has under 350,000 distinct CDR3 sequences, roughly 21% appearing once. Sequenced: blood. Receptors were obtained from a woman aged 50 to 60 with Graves' hyperthyroidism.

This clonotype came up many times. The junction and the germline gene differ at one end; a read error may be behind it. This chain uses TRBV7-7 with TRBJ2-2; D is undetermined. This CDR3 contains 16 residues. Looked up from germline, CDR1 is SSHAT and CDR2 is FNYEAQ (reference sequence). In DNA form, the CDR3 reads TGTGCTAGCAGCTCGGGCTCCACTCCCGACACCGGGGAGCTGTTTTTT. This codes for CASSSGSTPDTGELFF.

Only a few counts were recorded for this clonotype. The chain is built from TRBV6-1 and TRBJ2-4, with 14 positions matching TRBD2. The J segment lost 1 base and the V segment lost 7 bases, leaving 9 bases of the junction unmatched. Germline V gene lookup returns CDR1 MNHNS and CDR2 SASEGT. The CDR3 sequence is 18 residues long. The chain's CDR3 is CASTLGLAGVWAKNIQYF. CDR3 in DNA: TGTGCCAGCACCCTGGGACTAGCGGGAGTCTGGGCCAAAAACATTCAGTACTTC.

V and J are TRBV7-2 and TRBJ2-3; D unclear. The length of the CDR3 is 14 residues. V lost 6 bases and J 5 bases, leaving 15 bases between the germline ends. Germline V gene lookup returns CDR1 SGHTA and CDR2 FQGNSA. In DNA form, the CDR3 reads TGTGCCAGCAGGGCCGGGCCTCTGGGAGATACGCAGTATTTT. Its protein is CASRAGPLGDTQYF.

In its sample, this clonotype was seen a few times. The chain joins TRBV11-3 to TRBJ2-5; 13 nucleotides line up with TRBD2. The CDR3 loop spans 16 amino acids. CDR1 is SGHNT, CDR2 YENEEA, per germline. Losses at the gene ends were 8 bases for V and 5 bases for J; bases not matched to a gene: 11. CDR3 nucleotide sequence: TGTGCCAGCGCCAGACCGGGACTAGCGGGATCGGAGACCCAGTACTTC. Its protein is CASARPGLAGSETQYF.

This clonotype has a handful of counts. The chain links TRBV20-1 to TRBJ2-5; 9 bases are shared with TRBD1. The CDR3 is made up of 15 amino acids. Trimming at V came to 6 bases and at J to 4 bases, leaving 12 bases not matched to a gene. Per germline, CDR1 DFQATT and CDR2 SNEGSKA (reference sequence). The CDR3: CSARPLDRGGETQYF. CDR3 coding DNA: TGCAGTGCCAGGCCCCTGGACAGGGGAGGAGAGACCCAGTACTTC.

This clonotype was seen at least ten times. The rearrangement uses TRBV6-2 or TRBV6-3 and TRBJ2-7; 10 positions match TRBD2. The CDR3 sequence is 15 residues long. V shed 3 bases, J shed 5 bases, and the junction held 7 bases outside the gene matches. From germline, CDR1 is MNHEY and CDR2 SVGEGT. CDR3: CASSYSGGTSDEQYF. CDR3 DNA sequence: TGTGCCAGCAGTTATTCTGGTGGGACTAGCGACGAGCAGTACTTC.

This clonotype showed up many times. The chain has TRBV28 and TRBJ1-2, with D maybe TRBD1 (5 bases). The CDR3 spans 17 residues. V lost 5 bases to trimming and J lost 1 base, with 20 bases between them. From germline, CDR1 is MDHEN and CDR2 SYDVKM. This CDR3 is CASSPHQPGGFNYGYTF. In DNA, the CDR3 is TGTGCCAGCAGTCCTCACCAGCCTGGGGGATTTAACTATGGCTACACCTTC.

The chain links TRBV5-1 to TRBJ2-5; D not certain. Germline loops: CDR1 SGHRS, CDR2 YFSETQ. CDR3 length: 13 residues. The germline V and J ends were trimmed by 0 bases and 5 bases, with 8 bases remaining between them. The CDR3 nucleotides read TGCGCCAGCAGCTTGGCCACGACCGAGACCCAGTACTTC. The encoded protein is CASSLATTETQYF.

This clonotype was seen repeatedly, ten times or more. The chain has TRBV11-2 and TRBJ1-3; 9 nucleotides line up with TRBD1. Germline V gene data show CDR1 as SGHAT and CDR2 as FQNNGV. This CDR3 comprises 16 residues. The trim removed 6 bases at V and 5 bases at J, leaving 11 bases unmatched. CDR3: CASRPPGQGRRNTIYF. The CDR3 DNA follows: TGTGCCAGCAGACCACCGGGACAGGGTAGGAGAAACACCATATATTTT.

The genes are TRBV3-1 and TRBJ1-3; 8 bases are shared with TRBD1. V was clipped by 4 bases and J by 4 bases; unmatched bases: 12. Germline values: CDR1 LGHDT, CDR2 YNNKEL (reference sequence). The CDR3 consists of 17 residues. This chain's CDR3 is CASSPAMWTGRGNTIYF. The CDR3 region has the DNA TGTGCCAGCAGCCCGGCCATGTGGACAGGGAGGGGAAACACCATATATTTT.

This clonotype was seen many times. The rearrangement links TRBV30 to TRBJ1-2, with D possibly matching TRBD1 (5 bases). From germline, CDR1 is GTSNPN and CDR2 SVGIG (reference sequence). The CDR3 contains 13 residues. V gave up 0 bases and J gave up 1 base, with 6 bases separating them. The CDR3 sequence is CAWSVGVNYGYTF. DNA of the CDR3: TGTGCCTGGAGTGTAGGGGTTAACTATGGCTACACCTTC.

The table lists this clonotype with a few counts. The chain combines TRBV5-1 with TRBJ2-1; the D gene is possibly TRBD2 (6 bases). There are 14 residues in the CDR3. Trimming stripped 4 bases from V and 12 bases from J, with 20 bases between. The germline V gene encodes CDR1 SGHRS and CDR2 YFSETQ. The CDR3 sequence is CASSVGTPRIVQFF. Here the CDR3 DNA reads TGCGCCAGCAGCGTAGGGACTCCACGGATCGTGCAGTTCTTC. Variable domain in full (rest from reference TRBV5-1 and TRBJ2-1): KAGVTQTPRYLIKTRGQQVTLSCSPISGHRSVSWYQQTPGQGLQFLFEYFSETQRNKGNFPGRFSGRQFSNSRSEMNVSTLELGDSALYLCASSVGTPRIVQFFGPGTRLTVL.

This clonotype came up a few times. This clone may be a read error of a much larger clone one base away. The chain uses TRBV7-9 and TRBJ1-2; 8 bases are shared with TRBD1. V lost 5 bases, J lost 8 bases, and 7 bases stayed unmatched. Per the germline V gene, CDR1 is SEHNR and CDR2 is FQNEAQ (reference sequence). CDR3 length: 13 residues. CDR3 DNA sequence: TGTGCCAGCAGCCCCAGGACAGGGAGAGGCTACACCTTC. This translates into CASSPRTGRGYTF.

This clonotype has at least ten counts. The V call is TRBV14, the J call TRBJ1-3, with D unclear. The CDR3 totals 14 residues. The V and J ends lost 0 bases and 6 bases respectively, with 9 bases between them. The germline V gene encodes CDR1 SGHDN and CDR2 FVKESK. Written as DNA, the CDR3 is TGTGCCAGCAGCCAAGATCTGCCGCCAAACACCATATATTTT. As protein: CASSQDLPPNTIYF.

This clonotype was seen many times. The chain combines TRBV3-1 with TRBJ2-7, with D possibly being TRBD1 or TRBD2 (5 bases each). V was shortened by 1 base and J by 7 bases, with 8 bases between the two germline ends. The CDR3 has 12 amino acids. Germline CDR1 reads LGHDT; CDR2 reads YNNKEL (reference sequence). The CDR3 DNA is TGTGCCAGCAGCCAAGTGGGACGAGAGCAGTACTTC. This encodes CASSQVGREQYF.

This chain connects TRBV2 to TRBJ2-4; D is possibly TRBD1 (6 bases). CDR1 is SNHLY, CDR2 FYNNEI, per germline. This CDR3 contains 14 residues. Trimming removed 6 bases at V and 7 bases at J, with 16 bases between. CDR3 amino acids: CASSKSAGENIQYF. The CDR3 region has the DNA TGTGCCAGCAGCAAGAGTGCAGGGGAGAACATTCAGTACTTC.

The chain combines TRBV7-9 with TRBJ1-2; D is unclear. Trimming stripped 5 bases from V and 8 bases from J, with 24 bases between. The germline gives CDR1 SEHNR, CDR2 FQNEAQ (reference sequence). This CDR3 contains 16 residues. The CDR3 nucleotides read TGTGCCAGCAGCGGTACTGGGTTTGAGTCCAGCAGCGGCTACACCTTC. This gives the protein CASSGTGFESSSGYTF.

This chain uses TRBV18 with TRBJ1-4; 10 nucleotides line up with TRBD1. This CDR3 has 15 amino acids. The germline V gene encodes CDR1 KGHSH and CDR2 LQKENI. J gave up 5 bases and V 3 bases, and 3 bases lay outside the gene matches. This CDR3 reads CASSPSTGGNEKLFF. The CDR3 DNA sequence: TGTGCCAGCTCACCCTCGACAGGGGGCAATGAAAAACTGTTTTTT.

In this sample, this clonotype turned up many times. The genes are TRBV12-3 or TRBV12-4 and TRBJ1-1; TRBD1 aligns across 7 bases. Unmatched junction bases numbered 9, after V lost 2 bases and J lost 9 bases. This CDR3 is built from 14 residues. The CDR3, as DNA: TGTGCCAGCAGTTTATACGTGACAGGGCAAAAAGCTTTCTTT. Translation gives CASSLYVTGQKAFF.

This clonotype has at least ten counts. This chain links TRBV18 with TRBJ1-5; D unresolved. The CDR3 consists of 15 residues. Trimming left V 5 bases short and J 7 bases short, with 18 bases between. CDR1 is KGHSH and CDR2 is LQKENI in the germline V gene. This CDR3 reads CASSSSTPARQPQHF. CDR3 coding DNA: TGTGCCAGCTCATCCTCGACACCAGCCAGACAGCCCCAGCATTTT.

This clonotype was seen at least ten times. The chain carries TRBV6-5 and TRBJ2-7; perhaps D is TRBD1 or TRBD2 (5 bases each). CDR3 length equals 14 residues. The V gene lost 3 bases and the J gene lost 3 bases, with 12 bases spanning the gap. Germline V CDR1 and CDR2: MNHEY, SVGAGI. The CDR3 DNA sequence: TGTGCCAGCAGTTATGGGGCAGGAGGCTACGAGCAGTACTTC. Amino acids: CASSYGAGGYEQYF.

Note on this clonotype: The junction shows a germline mismatch at one end, possibly a read error. The chain joins TRBV5-1 to TRBJ2-5; D gene ambiguous. The CDR3 runs to 14 residues. Germline CDR1 is SGHRS and CDR2 is YFSETQ. The CDR3, as DNA: TGCGCCAGCACCTTGGACGGGTTGGCTGAGACCCAGTACTTC. Residues: CASTLDGLAETQYF.

The DNA of the CDR3 is TGTGCCAGCAGGGCTAGCGGTAACTACAATGAGCAGTTCTTC. Translating it yields CASRASGNYNEQFF. V and J are TRBV6-4 and TRBJ2-1; TRBD2 agrees at 7 bases. The germline V gene has CDR1 MRHNA and CDR2 SNTAGT. Germline trimming cut 6 bases from V and 3 bases from J; bases unmatched to any gene: 5. The CDR3 runs to 14 residues.

The V call is TRBV4-2, the J call TRBJ2-5; D is perhaps TRBD1 (5 bases). The V gene lost 1 base and the J gene lost 2 bases, with 11 bases spanning the gap. Looked up from germline, CDR1 is LGHNA and CDR2 is YNFKEQ. The CDR3 runs 15 residues. The CDR3 nucleotides read TGTGCCAGCAGCCAAGTGTCAGGGCAGCAAGAGACCCAGTACTTC. Amino acids: CASSQVSGQQETQYF.

This clonotype has more than one count but fewer than ten. The V and J genes are TRBV10-3 and TRBJ1-2, with 8 bases identical to TRBD1. Germline V lookup: CDR1 ENHRY, CDR2 SYGVKD. This CDR3 contains 15 residues. The trim removed 0 bases at V and 4 bases at J, leaving 4 bases unmatched. CDR3 amino acids: CAISESVGQAYGYTF. CDR3 nucleotides: TGTGCCATCAGTGAGTCGGTGGGACAGGCCTATGGCTACACCTTC.

J is TRBJ2-1 and V is TRBV6-2 or TRBV6-3; the D gene is possibly TRBD2 (7 bases). CDR1 and CDR2 (germline): MNHEY, SVGEGT. The CDR3 is 15 amino acids. The V gene lost 6 bases and the J gene lost 3 bases, with 15 bases spanning the gap. The CDR3 DNA sequence: TGTGCCAGCAGCCGAAACGGGGGGCTCTACAATGAGCAGTTCTTC. As protein: CASSRNGGLYNEQFF.

In its sample, this clonotype was seen many times. The CDR3 DNA follows: TGCAGCGTTTGGGGCCCTGAAGCTTTCTTT. Amino acid sequence: CSVWGPEAFF. This chain connects TRBV29-1 to TRBJ1-1; D might be TRBD1 (5 bases). Trimming cost V 5 bases and J 6 bases, with 7 bases left between them. CDR3 length equals 10 residues. The germline V gene has CDR1 SQVTM and CDR2 ANQGSEA. The whole variable domain, filled in from reference TRBV29-1 and TRBJ1-1, reads SAVISQKPSRDICQRGTSLTIQCQVDSQVTMMFWYRQQPGQSLTLIATANQGSEATYESGFVIDKFPISRPNLTFSTLTVSNMSPEDSSIYLCSVWGPEAFFGQGTRLTVV.

This clonotype was seen a few times. V gene TRBV10-3 combines with J gene TRBJ2-3, with a weak D call TRBD2 (6 bases). The CDR3 sequence is 13 residues long. V shed 8 bases and J shed 1 base, with 10 bases lying between them. CDR1 and CDR2 (germline): ENHRY, SYGVKD. CDR3 DNA sequence: TGTGCCATCGCTTCTAGCGGCACAGATACGCAGTATTTT. Translating it yields CAIASSGTDTQYF.

In its sample, this clonotype was seen a few times. This chain connects TRBV6-1 to TRBJ2-1, with D unresolved. The V gene's germline CDR1 is MNHNS and CDR2 SASEGT. V shed 7 bases and J shed 2 bases, with 12 bases lying between them. This CDR3 is 14 amino acids long. Here the CDR3 reads CASKVGRTYNEQFF. The CDR3 DNA sequence: TGTGCCAGCAAAGTCGGACGGACCTACAATGAGCAGTTCTTC.